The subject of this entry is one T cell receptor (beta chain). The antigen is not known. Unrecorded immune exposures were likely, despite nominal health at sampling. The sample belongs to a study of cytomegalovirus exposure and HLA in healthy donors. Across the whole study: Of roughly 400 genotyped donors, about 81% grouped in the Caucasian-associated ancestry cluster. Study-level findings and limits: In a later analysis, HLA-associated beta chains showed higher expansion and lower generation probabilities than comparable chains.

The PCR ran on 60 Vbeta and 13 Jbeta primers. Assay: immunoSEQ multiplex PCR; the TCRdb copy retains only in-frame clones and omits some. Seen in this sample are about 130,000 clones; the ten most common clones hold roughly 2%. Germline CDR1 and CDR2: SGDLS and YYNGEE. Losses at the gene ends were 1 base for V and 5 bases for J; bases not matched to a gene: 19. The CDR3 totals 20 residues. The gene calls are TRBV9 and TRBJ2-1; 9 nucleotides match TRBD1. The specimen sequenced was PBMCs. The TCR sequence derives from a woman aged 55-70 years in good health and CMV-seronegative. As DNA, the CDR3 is TGTGCCAGCAGCGTAAATCCCCGTTCCCGGGACAGGGAGGGTGACAATGAGCAGTTCTTC. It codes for CASSVNPRSRDREGDNEQFF.